This note documents a single T cell receptor beta chain sequence. There are many counts of this clonotype. Its antigen remains undetermined. Base-call qualities are not available, and no considerably larger clone is one nucleotide away. The sample comes from a study of HIV-infected patients and healthy controls (dated by TCRdb to the mid-2010s). At the level of the whole study: The study tested whether deep TCR repertoire sequencing of HIV patients' small blood samples could capture immune perturbation and reconstitution. What the authors observed across the whole study: Roughly threefold more distinct CDR3s and higher Shannon diversity were observed in healthy control repertoires than in untreated HIV+ repertoires. Donor HLA types were not determined in the study. Pairing of alpha and beta chains was not determined in the samples. The observed differences in diversity were not explained by the slight differences in age and sex profiles between the study cohorts. MAIT cell alpha-chain CDR3s were found at high frequency in healthy controls but were severely depleted in HIV+ repertoires. Unequal numbers of distinct sequences between patients and controls complicated comparisons, and size-matching overweighted rare events from HIV-infected data. More CDR3s were shared between individuals among healthy controls than among HIV+ patients, as measured by Jaccard index and by the count of highly shared sequences. Only sixteen HIV-infected individuals were processed, which the authors considered a major limit on how widely the findings apply. Oligoclonality may be reflected in the significantly higher mean Gini indices of HIV-infected repertoires compared with controls. Mean usage differed significantly between HIV-infected patients and controls for eight alpha and eight beta V genes. HIV-associated CDR3s exhibited a significant reduction in frequency during therapy, whereas CMV-associated CDR3s exhibited no significant change, although the majority increased in frequency. The use of whole blood limited sequencing depth and precluded separation of the dynamics of distinct T-cell subpopulations. In HIV-infected patients, the apparent post-therapy recovery of the Gini index was not replicated in size-matched repertoire data.

CDR1 MNHNY and CDR2 SVGAGI are derived from the germline V gene (reference sequence). The cysteine opens and the phenylalanine closes a CDR3 of 15 amino acids. Only the CDR3 DNA stays, 45 bases, in frame from base 1. At the junction V is shortened by 1 base and J by 3 bases; bases outside the gene matches: 5. Reverse transcription of 500 ng RNA was performed with SuperScript III using primers directed against the alpha and beta constant regions. Separate libraries for the alpha and beta chains were generated through chain-specific third strand synthesis that incorporated multiplexing indices. The protocol used a single primer pair to amplify all rearrangements within a chain, which avoided primer bias, and attached molecular barcodes to each cDNA molecule. Purified cDNA was joined by T4 RNA Ligase 1 to a 5' RACE adapter carrying a random hexamer and the SP2 sequencing primer site. With slow temperature ramps used to favor optimal annealing, second strand synthesis was primed from the SP2 site with Phusion polymerase. The 12-nucleotide barcode on each molecule comprised two random hexamer sequences, both introduced before amplification and concatenated. An amplification PCR of around 25 cycles with P5s and P7 primers came after a short first PCR that had added P5 and P7 adapter elements plus a second index. Libraries received roughly 26 PCR cycles in total, were quantified on a Qubit, sized on a Bioanalyzer, and diluted to roughly 4 nM. Sequencing of the normalized libraries was performed on an Illumina MiSeq with 2 x 250 paired-end kits. Reverse transcription reactions were cleaned up on MinElute columns and eluted into about 9.5 ul Tris-Cl. Adapter ligations ran for over 20 hours at 16 degrees C and were afterwards cleaned with AMPure XP beads at a 1:1 ratio. On the study's bioinformatics: A modified Decombinator that output V, J, insert and barcode information was used to process the demultiplexed FASTQ files. Sequences that shared a barcode but differed from the dominant sequence were treated as errors and discarded, and barcodes were clustered at Levenshtein distance 3 and counted to estimate the original cDNA molecules. Downstream analyses used R packages ineq, vegan, igraph and RCytoscape, with IMGT nomenclature and CDR3 definitions. V gene usage was calculated across distinct sequences, with every TCR tallied a single time to avoid skew from clonal expansion. Within a donor, similarity networks joined unique CDR3 amino acid sequences in every case where two of them were separated by a single Levenshtein edit. In the repertoires, a search was made for a compiled set of published HIV-specific CDR3s (roughly 97 alpha, some 700 beta) and CMV-specific CDR3s (roughly 13 alpha, 250 to 300 beta). Random subsampling to size-matched repertoires demonstrated that the decreased diversity in patients did not result from their lower sequence numbers. The raw public reads went through TCRdb reprocessing: fastp at Q25, MiXCR clone calling, in-frame beta chains kept. Rows matching on CDR3 protein sequence are summarized as one entry with the most common DNA and genes. The V and J calls shown here were made by TCRdb, not taken from the authors' results. The sample contains about 15,000 distinct CDR3 sequences, around 5.5% of them found a single time. Under 2.5% of the sample lies in the top ten.

Whole blood was used without fractionating the cells, so the repertoire represented all peripheral T cells without sorting. About ten uninfected healthy donors were sampled as controls, four of whom were sampled twice about 12 weeks apart. For RNA extraction, 2.5 to 3 ml of peripheral blood was drawn into Tempus tubes. Residual genomic DNA was removed with the TURBO-DNase kit and globin mRNA was depleted with GLOBINclear. The chain couples TRBV6-6 to TRBJ1-1; the junction holds 7 bases that match TRBD1. Input material: blood. This TCR derives from an adult in good health. The CDR3 sequence is CASSYWTGKDTEAFF. DNA sequence: TGTGCCAGCAGTTACTGGACAGGAAAGGACACTGAAGCTTTCTTT.